The rows below give T cell receptor beta chains drawn from one sample of a study of neurological immune-mediated disorders. TCRdb passed the 5' RACE reads through MiXCR, listing each CDR3 protein once. The sample contains some 60,000 distinct CDR3 sequences, around 10% of which appear only once. Sequenced: PBMCs. The source is a male donor with HTLV-1-associated myelopathy (HAM/TSP). CDR3s include the opening cysteine and the closing phenylalanine or tryptophan. The D gene is left open where the match is weak. Only some rows state a clone size, as once, few, many or a class for expanded clones.

J: TRBJ1-4
size: many
D: -
V: TRBV5-1
CDR3: CASSLEPGTNEKLFF
DNA: TGCGCCAGCAGCTTGGAGCCAGGGACTAATGAAAAACTGTTTTTT

J: TRBJ2-1
size: many
D: -
V: TRBV7-3
CDR3: CASREGNEQFF
DNA: TGTGCCAGCAGGGAAGGCAATGAGCAGTTCTTC

J: TRBJ2-7
size: many
D: -
V: TRBV7-2
CDR3: CASSFVADSYEQYF
DNA: TGTGCCAGCAGCTTTGTAGCGGATTCCTACGAGCAGTACTTC

J: TRBJ2-7
size: many
D: -
V: TRBV19
CDR3: CASSIEGKAASYEQYF
DNA: TGTGCCAGTAGTATAGAGGGGAAAGCCGCCTCCTACGAGCAGTACTTC

J: TRBJ2-2
size: many
D: TRBD2
V: TRBV13
CDR3: CASSRGLAGANQNTGELFF
DNA: TGTGCCAGCAGCCGGGGACTAGCGGGGGCCAACCAAAACACCGGGGAGCTGTTTTTT

J: TRBJ2-1
size: -
D: -
V: TRBV3-1
CDR3: CASSQEGRDNEQFF
DNA: TGTGCCAGCAGCCAAGAGGGTAGGGACAATGAGCAGTTCTTC

J: TRBJ1-2
size: -
D: TRBD1
V: TRBV6-1
CDR3: CASTGRDRGLAGYTF
DNA: TGTGCCAGCACCGGAAGGGACAGGGGGCTGGCCGGCTACACCTTC

J: TRBJ2-2
size: many
D: -
V: TRBV29-1
CDR3: CSVLPGPTPNTGELFF
DNA: TGCAGCGTTCTTCCGGGACCCACGCCCAACACCGGGGAGCTGTTTTTT

J: TRBJ2-7
size: many
D: -
V: TRBV10-3
CDR3: CAISEGQPYEQYF
DNA: TGTGCCATCAGTGAAGGACAGCCCTACGAGCAGTACTTC

J: TRBJ1-1
size: many
D: -
V: TRBV7-2
CDR3: CASSLVGWDTEAFF
DNA: TGTGCCAGCAGCTTAGTGGGGTGGGACACTGAAGCTTTCTTT

J: TRBJ2-5
size: many
D: -
V: TRBV2
CDR3: CASRGVGTQYF
DNA: TGTGCCAGCAGGGGGGTGGGAACCCAGTACTTC

J: TRBJ2-1
size: many
D: TRBD1
V: TRBV5-1
CDR3: CASSLATGGNNEQFF
DNA: TGCGCCAGCAGCTTGGCCACAGGGGGTAACAATGAGCAGTTCTTC

J: TRBJ1-5
size: medium-sized
D: -
V: TRBV20-1
CDR3: CSARVGAGERQPQHF
DNA: TGCAGTGCTAGAGTAGGGGCAGGGGAGCGGCAGCCCCAGCATTTT

J: TRBJ1-2
size: many
D: -
V: TRBV7-2
CDR3: CASSLERAGNYGYTF
DNA: TGTGCCAGCAGCTTAGAAAGGGCAGGGAACTATGGCTACACCTTC

J: TRBJ2-1
size: many
D: -
V: TRBV5-5
CDR3: CASRRRGGESYNEQFF
DNA: TGTGCCAGCAGACGCAGGGGTGGGGAGTCCTACAATGAGCAGTTCTTC

J: TRBJ1-1
size: few
D: -
V: TRBV20-1
CDR3: CSARDLWAGGTEAFF
DNA: TGCAGTGCTAGAGATCTATGGGCGGGGGGAACTGAAGCTTTCTTT

J: TRBJ1-5
size: many
D: TRBD1
V: TRBV27
CDR3: CASSAGQGWVNQPQHF
DNA: TGTGCCAGCAGTGCGGGACAGGGGTGGGTCAATCAGCCCCAGCATTTT

J: TRBJ2-2
size: -
D: TRBD1
V: TRBV19
CDR3: CASSHQGAGELFF
DNA: TGTGCCAGTAGCCACCAGGGGGCCGGGGAGCTGTTTTTT

J: TRBJ2-6
size: many
D: -
V: TRBV12-3/TRBV12-4
CDR3: CASRPVYSGANVLTF
DNA: TGTGCCAGCCGCCCTGTCTACTCTGGGGCCAACGTCCTGACTTTC

J: TRBJ2-3
size: many
D: TRBD2
V: TRBV7-2
CDR3: CASSPDGGGDTQYF
DNA: TGTGCCAGCAGCCCCGACGGGGGGGGGGATACGCAGTATTTT

J: TRBJ2-1
size: many
D: -
V: TRBV12-3/TRBV12-4
CDR3: CASSLTSSYNEQFF
DNA: TGTGCCAGCAGTTTGACAAGCTCCTACAATGAGCAGTTCTTC

J: TRBJ1-2
size: -
D: -
V: TRBV4-3
CDR3: CASSQDSQAANYGYTF
DNA: TGCGCCAGCAGCCAAGATAGCCAGGCAGCTAACTATGGCTACACCTTC

J: TRBJ2-7
size: many
D: TRBD2
V: TRBV6-2/TRBV6-3
CDR3: CASSSGGRSYEQYF
DNA: TGTGCCAGCAGCTCGGGGGGGCGGTCCTACGAGCAGTACTTC

J: TRBJ2-2
size: many
D: -
V: TRBV7-2
CDR3: CASTPTRTGELFF
DNA: TGTGCCAGCACCCCAACTCGTACCGGGGAGCTGTTTTTT

J: TRBJ1-1
size: many
D: -
V: TRBV12-3/TRBV12-4
CDR3: CASSQTNGNTEAFF
DNA: TGTGCCAGCAGTCAGACAAACGGGAACACTGAAGCTTTCTTT

J: TRBJ1-6
size: many
D: -
V: TRBV25-1
CDR3: CARAGTPSYNSPLHF
DNA: TGTGCCAGAGCCGGGACACCCTCCTATAATTCACCCCTCCACTTT

J: TRBJ1-2
size: few
D: -
V: TRBV20-1
CDR3: CSARSGRRYGYTF
DNA: TGCAGTGCTAGATCGGGGAGGAGGTATGGCTACACCTTC

J: TRBJ1-2
size: -
D: -
V: TRBV4-3
CDR3: CASSLDRQNSGRGYTF
DNA: TGCGCCAGCAGCCTAGATCGACAGAACAGTGGGAGAGGCTACACCTTC

J: TRBJ2-5
size: -
D: TRBD2
V: TRBV3-1
CDR3: CASTPPGLAGGATQYF
DNA: TGTGCCAGCACCCCCCCGGGACTAGCGGGGGGTGCGACCCAGTACTTC

J: TRBJ2-1
size: many
D: -
V: TRBV7-6
CDR3: CASSSIAYNEQFF
DNA: TGTGCCAGCAGCTCTATAGCCTACAATGAGCAGTTCTTC

J: TRBJ1-6
size: many
D: TRBD1
V: TRBV5-1
CDR3: CASSPGTGGDSPLHF
DNA: TGCGCCAGCAGCCCCGGGACAGGTGGGGATTCACCCCTCCACTTT